This TCR beta chain was found in a study of technical replicates of blood from a few donors (dated by TCRdb to 2017 to 2019). The CDR3, from cysteine to phenylalanine, totals 13 residues. The only DNA kept is the CDR3, 39 bases in frame from the first base. The germline V gene (reference sequence) supplies CDR1 SSHAT and CDR2 FNYEAQ. With respect to this clone: This clone's antigen is unknown. At one boundary the junction diverges from the germline segment, which might be a read error.

Receptor amplification or capture employed the immunoSEQ multiplex PCR assay. The immuneACCESS repertoire file appears here via TCRdb, limited to in-frame rearrangements. These files lack a portion of the clones; in checked studies, under half of the deficit traces to unresolved V genes, and the cause of the others is not known. The sample profile shows about 75,000 clones; 90% to 95% of them were found once. The ten largest make up roughly 0.4% of the sample. Sequenced: T cells isolated from PBMCs. This TCR derives from a human donor in good health. Some clones in this sample may be carry-over from other donors' samples. The rearrangement joined TRBV7-7 to TRBJ1-3; the D segment cannot be called with confidence. The sequenced DNA: TGTGCTAGCAGCTCCAACTCTGGAAACACCATATATTTT. It specifies CASSSNSGNTIYF.